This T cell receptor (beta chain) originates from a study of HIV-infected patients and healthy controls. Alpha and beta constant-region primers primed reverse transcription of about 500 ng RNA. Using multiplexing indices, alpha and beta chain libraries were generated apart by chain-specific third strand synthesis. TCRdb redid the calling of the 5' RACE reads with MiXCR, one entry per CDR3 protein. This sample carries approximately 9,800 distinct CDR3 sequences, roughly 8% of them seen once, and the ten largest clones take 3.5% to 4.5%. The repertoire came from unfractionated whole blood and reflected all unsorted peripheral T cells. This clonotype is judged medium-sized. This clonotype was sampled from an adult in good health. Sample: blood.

The CDR3 sequence: CASSFTGMRVPVYDIQYF. The CDR3 coding sequence is TGTGCCAGCAGTTTTACGGGGATGCGTGTACCCGTTTATGACATTCAGTACTTC. This chain joins TRBV27 and TRBJ2-4; D is possibly TRBD2 (5 bases). V was cut by 3 bases and J by 8 bases, with 26 bases left in between. From germline, CDR1 is MNHEY and CDR2 SMNVEV (reference sequence). This CDR3 contains 18 residues.